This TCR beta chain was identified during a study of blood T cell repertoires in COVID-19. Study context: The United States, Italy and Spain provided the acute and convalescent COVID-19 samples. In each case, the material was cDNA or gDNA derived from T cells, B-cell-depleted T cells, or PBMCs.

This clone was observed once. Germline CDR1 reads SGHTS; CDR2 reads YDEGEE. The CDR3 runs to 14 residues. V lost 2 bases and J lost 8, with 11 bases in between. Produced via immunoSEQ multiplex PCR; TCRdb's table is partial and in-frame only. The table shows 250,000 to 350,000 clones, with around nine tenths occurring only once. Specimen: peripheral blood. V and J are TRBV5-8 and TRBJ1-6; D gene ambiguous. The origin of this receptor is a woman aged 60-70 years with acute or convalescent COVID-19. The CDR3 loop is CASSFSTTYSPLHF. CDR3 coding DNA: TGTGCCAGCAGCTTTAGCACCACCTATTCACCCCTCCACTTT.